The source of this T cell receptor (beta chain) is a study of blood T cell repertoires in COVID-19. Study background: The United States, Italy and Spain provided the acute and convalescent COVID-19 samples.

Method: immunoSEQ multiplex PCR; TCRdb's copy keeps in-frame clones and lacks some. The sample includes 310,000 or so clones, 86% of them seen just once. The sequenced sample was peripheral blood. The TCR comes from a woman aged 50 to 65 with acute or convalescent COVID-19.

CDR3 amino acids: CASSPQGAREKLFF. For the CDR3, the DNA is TGTGCCAGCAGTCCTCAGGGGGCTAGAGAAAAACTGTTTTTT. The chain uses TRBV7-2 and TRBJ1-4; TRBD1 aligns across 8 bases. Germline CDR1 is SGHTA and CDR2 is FQGNSA. The CDR3 is 14 residues long. Trimming took 6 bases from V and 8 from J; bases not matched to a gene: 8. The whole variable domain, remainder taken from reference TRBV7-2 and TRBJ1-4, is GAGVSQSPSNKVTEKGKDVELRCDPISGHTALYWYRQSLGQGLEFLIYFQGNSAPDKSGLPSDRFSAERTGGSVSTLTIQRTQQEDSAVYLCASSPQGAREKLFFGSGTQLSVL.